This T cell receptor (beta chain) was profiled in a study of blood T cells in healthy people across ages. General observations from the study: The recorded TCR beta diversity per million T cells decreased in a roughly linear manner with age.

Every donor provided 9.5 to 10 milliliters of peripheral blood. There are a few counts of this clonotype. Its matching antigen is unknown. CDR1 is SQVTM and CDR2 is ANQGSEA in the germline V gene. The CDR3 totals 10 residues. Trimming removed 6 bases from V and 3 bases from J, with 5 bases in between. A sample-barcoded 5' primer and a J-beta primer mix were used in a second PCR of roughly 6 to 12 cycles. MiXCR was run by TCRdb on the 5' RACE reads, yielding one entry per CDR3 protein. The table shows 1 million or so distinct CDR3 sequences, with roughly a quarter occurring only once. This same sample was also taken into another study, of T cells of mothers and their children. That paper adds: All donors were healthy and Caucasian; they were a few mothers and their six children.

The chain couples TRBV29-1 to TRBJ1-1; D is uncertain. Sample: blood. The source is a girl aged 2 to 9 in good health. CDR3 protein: CSVFDTEAFF. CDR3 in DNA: TGCAGCGTATTCGACACTGAAGCTTTCTTT.